Below, 19 T cell receptor beta chains from the same sample are listed, as sequenced in a study of shared clonotypes between healthy human individuals. Here immunoSEQ multiplex PCR was the method, and the copy in TCRdb shows in-frame clones only, minus some. The table records about 960,000 clones, approximately 80% of them present only once. Sequencing was carried out using memory CD4+ T cells sorted from blood. The subset: CD45RA-negative fraction. These receptors all come from a man aged 18 to 35 in good health.

This sequence joins TRBV11-2 and TRBJ2-7; D is unclear. Germline V CDR1 and CDR2: SGHAT, FQNNGV. The CDR3 extends over 15 amino acids. V was clipped by 0 bases and J by 2 bases, with 11 bases between them. In nucleotides, the CDR3 is TGTGCCAGCAGCTTAGAAGGCAGCAAGACCTACGAGCAGTACTTC. Amino acid sequence: CASSLEGSKTYEQYF.

This clone was observed a handful of times. The chain uses TRBV10-2 and TRBJ2-3; 11 nucleotides agree with TRBD2. The CDR3 contains 12 residues. Germline lookup yields CDR1 WSHSY and CDR2 SAAADI. Here the CDR3 reads CAGLAETDTQYF. CDR3 in DNA: TGCGCGGGACTAGCGGAAACAGATACGCAGTATTTT.

Worth noting for this clone: The sample carries other DNA sequences with the same CDR3. The chain is built from TRBV30 and TRBJ1-1; D uncertain. The V end was cut by 2 bases, the J end by 5 bases, with 6 bases between. CDR3 length: 11 residues. Germline values: CDR1 GTSNPN, CDR2 SVGIG (reference sequence). CDR3 nucleotide sequence: TGTGCCTGGAGTCGAGGTACTGAAGCTTTCTTT. Its protein product is CAWSRGTEAFF.

V usage is TRBV27 and J usage is TRBJ1-1; D may be TRBD1 (6 bases). Germline lookup yields CDR1 MNHEY and CDR2 SMNVEV (reference sequence). This CDR3 spans 14 amino acids. Trimming removed 9 bases from V and 4 bases from J, with 18 bases in between. The CDR3 nucleotides read TGTGCCAGTCACCGAGGGGGATCTAGCACTGAAGCTTTCTTT. Translation gives CASHRGGSSTEAFF.

This clone was seen only a few times. The chain joins TRBV6-1 to TRBJ1-1; no definite D call. Germline loops: CDR1 MNHNS, CDR2 SASEGT. The CDR3 length is 13 residues. Trimming pared 7 bases from V and 0 bases from J, leaving 9 bases between. The DNA of the CDR3 is TGTGCCAGCACCTCTAACATGAACACTGAAGCTTTCTTT. Protein sequence: CASTSNMNTEAFF.

The chain is built from TRBV28 and TRBJ2-7, with 10 bases lining up with TRBD1. J was trimmed by 2 bases and V by 7 bases; bases with no gene match: 5. The germline gives CDR1 MDHEN, CDR2 SYDVKM. The CDR3 is 14 amino acids. The CDR3 is CASIRTGGTYEQYF. CDR3 nucleotides: TGTGCCAGCATCAGGACAGGGGGTACCTACGAGCAGTACTTC.

This chain joins TRBV6-6 and TRBJ1-4; D remains unclear. The V end lost 0 bases, the J end lost 8 bases, and 7 bases lay between the germline ends. The V gene's germline CDR1 is MNHNY and CDR2 SVGAGI (reference sequence). There are 13 residues in the CDR3. CDR3 sequence: CASSYSPEEKLFF. The DNA for the CDR3 is TGTGCCAGCAGTTACTCGCCCGAGGAAAAACTGTTTTTT.

This chain joins TRBV4-2 and TRBJ2-3; D might be TRBD2 (5 bases). This CDR3 spans 17 amino acids. The V end was cut by 0 bases, the J end by 1 base, with 14 bases between. Germline assignment: CDR1 LGHNA and CDR2 YNFKEQ. The CDR3, as DNA: TGTGCCAGCAGCCAAGAACGGGCGGGTCTTGGCACAGATACGCAGTATTTT. Encoded protein: CASSQERAGLGTDTQYF.

This chain connects TRBV6-1 to TRBJ2-1, with TRBD2 identical over 9 bases. The length of the CDR3 is 13 residues. Germline CDR1 is MNHNS and CDR2 is SASEGT. Unmatched junction bases numbered 8, after V lost 7 bases and J lost 10 bases. The CDR3 coding sequence is TGTGCCAGCAATCGGCGGGGGGGCAGGGAGCAGTTCTTC. Translating gives CASNRRGGREQFF.

The chain carries TRBV6-1 and TRBJ2-3, with TRBD2 identical over 7 bases. CDR3 size: 15 residues. CDR1 MNHNS and CDR2 SASEGT come from the germline V gene. The V gene end was trimmed by 0 bases and the J gene end by 6 bases; junction bases not matched to a gene: 6. Here the CDR3 DNA reads TGTGCCAGCAGTGAAGCGCTTCTAGCGGCGGATACGCAGTATTTT. It codes for CASSEALLAADTQYF.

CDR3: CASSITGMNTGELFF. As DNA, the CDR3 is TGTGCCAGTAGTATAACAGGAATGAACACCGGGGAGCTGTTTTTT. V and J are TRBV19 and TRBJ2-2; D perhaps matches TRBD1 (5 bases). This CDR3 contains 15 residues. Trimming stripped 2 bases from V and 1 base from J, with 8 bases between. Germline loops: CDR1 LNHDA, CDR2 SQIVND (reference sequence).

Concerning this clone: Within the sample, other DNA sequences also encode this same CDR3. V and J are TRBV7-9 and TRBJ1-5; D not certain. V lost 2 bases and J 2 bases, leaving 4 bases between the germline ends. The CDR3 runs 13 residues. CDR1 and CDR2 from the germline V gene are SEHNR and FQNEAQ (reference sequence). The CDR3 bases are TGTGCCAGCAGCTTACAGGGCAATCAGCCCCAGCATTTT. This encodes CASSLQGNQPQHF.

This chain links TRBV19 with TRBJ1-6; 7 nucleotides agree with TRBD1. Trimming at V came to 5 bases and at J to 7 bases, leaving 8 bases not matched to a gene. This CDR3 has 15 residues. CDR1 LNHDA and CDR2 SQIVND come from the germline V gene (reference sequence). The CDR3 DNA is TGTGCCAGTAGTCCGCAGACAGGGTGGAATTCACCCCTCCACTTT. This encodes CASSPQTGWNSPLHF. Together with reference TRBV19 and TRBJ1-6, the CDR3 gives the full variable domain: DGGITQSPKYLFRKEGQNVTLSCEQNLNHDAMYWYRQDPGQGLRLIYYSQIVNDFQKGDIAEGYSVSREKKESFPLTVTSAQKNPTAFYLCASSPQTGWNSPLHFGNGTRLTVT.

The gene calls are TRBV6-1 and TRBJ1-2; 7 bases are shared with TRBD1. This CDR3 region has 15 residues. Germline trimming cut 2 bases from V and 5 bases from J; bases unmatched to any gene: 8. The germline V gene has CDR1 MNHNS and CDR2 SASEGT. CDR3 amino acids: CASSEMKGARYGYTF. The CDR3 bases are TGTGCCAGCAGTGAAATGAAGGGGGCGAGGTATGGCTACACCTTC.

The gene calls are TRBV7-2 and TRBJ1-2; TRBD1 matches 8 bases. The V gene end was trimmed by 5 bases and the J gene end by 8 bases; junction bases not matched to a gene: 19. Germline V gives CDR1 SGHTA, CDR2 FQGNSA. This CDR3 region has 17 residues. The chain's CDR3 is CASSTQDRATRLGGYTF. CDR3 nucleotides: TGTGCCAGCAGCACACAGGACAGGGCCACCCGTCTAGGGGGCTACACCTTC.

On this clone: The same CDR3 is also encoded by other DNA sequences in this sample. This rearrangement joins TRBV29-1 to TRBJ1-1, with 12 bases that match TRBD1. Germline CDR1 and CDR2: SQVTM and ANQGSEA. The CDR3 consists of 13 residues. V dropped 6 bases and J dropped 5; count of bases not matched to a gene: 4. The CDR3 sequence is CSVGQGARTEAFF. The CDR3 DNA reads TGCAGCGTGGGACAGGGGGCGCGGACTGAAGCTTTCTTT. Full variable domain (rest looked up from reference TRBV29-1 and TRBJ1-1): SAVISQKPSRDICQRGTSLTIQCQVDSQVTMMFWYRQQPGQSLTLIATANQGSEATYESGFVIDKFPISRPNLTFSTLTVSNMSPEDSSIYLCSVGQGARTEAFFGQGTRLTVV.

The chain is built from TRBV9 and TRBJ2-2; D uncertain. This CDR3 region has 14 residues. The V end was cut by 2 bases, the J end by 4 bases, with 9 bases between. CDR1 is SGDLS and CDR2 is YYNGEE in the germline V gene. Here the CDR3 reads CASSVDPSTGELFF. CDR3 nucleotide sequence: TGTGCCAGCAGCGTGGACCCAAGCACCGGGGAGCTGTTTTTT.

CDR3 protein: CASRSDETNTGELFF. As DNA, the CDR3 is TGCGCCAGCAGGAGTGACGAGACGAACACCGGGGAGCTGTTTTTT. V usage is TRBV10-1 and J usage is TRBJ2-2; D not certain. The V end was cut by 6 bases, the J end by 0 bases, with 11 bases between. The CDR3 length is 15 residues. The V gene's germline CDR1 is WNHNN and CDR2 SYGVQD (reference sequence).

The J gene is TRBJ2-7, the V gene TRBV14; D remains ambiguous. With 0 bases removed from V and 6 bases from J, the gap between germline ends came to 9 bases. Germline CDR1 is SGHDN and CDR2 is FVKESK. The CDR3 contains 13 residues. The CDR3 here is CASSQDLRTEQYF. The CDR3 coding sequence is TGTGCCAGCAGCCAAGATTTGCGGACCGAGCAGTACTTC.